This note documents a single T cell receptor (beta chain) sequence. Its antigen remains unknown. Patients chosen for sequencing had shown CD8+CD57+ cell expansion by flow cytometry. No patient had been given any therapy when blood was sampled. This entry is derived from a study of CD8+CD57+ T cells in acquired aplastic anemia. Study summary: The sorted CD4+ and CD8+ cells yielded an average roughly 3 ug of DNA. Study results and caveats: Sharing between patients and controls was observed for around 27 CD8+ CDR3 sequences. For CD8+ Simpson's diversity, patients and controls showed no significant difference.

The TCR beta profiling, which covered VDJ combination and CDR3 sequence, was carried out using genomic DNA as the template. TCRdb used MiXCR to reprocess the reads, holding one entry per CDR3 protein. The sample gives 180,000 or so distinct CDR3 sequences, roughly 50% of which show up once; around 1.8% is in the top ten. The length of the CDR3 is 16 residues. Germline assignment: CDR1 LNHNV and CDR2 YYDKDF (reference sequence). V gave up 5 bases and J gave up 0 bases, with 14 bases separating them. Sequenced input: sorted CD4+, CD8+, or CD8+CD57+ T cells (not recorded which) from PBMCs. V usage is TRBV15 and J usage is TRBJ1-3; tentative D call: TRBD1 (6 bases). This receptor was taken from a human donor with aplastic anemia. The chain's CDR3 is CATSSRRQVSGNTIYF. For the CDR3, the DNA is TGTGCCACCAGCTCCAGACGACAGGTCTCTGGAAACACCATATATTTT. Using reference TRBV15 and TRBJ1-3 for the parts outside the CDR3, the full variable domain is DAMVIQNPRYQVTQFGKPVTLSCSQTLNHNVMYWYQQKSSQAPKLLFHYYDKDFNNEADTPDNFQSRRPNTSFCFLDIRSPGLGDTAMYLCATSSRRQVSGNTIYFGEGSWLTVV.